The 10 T cell receptor beta chains listed next were all sequenced from one sample in a study of cytomegalovirus exposure and HLA in healthy donors. Primers for the PCR totalled 60 Vbeta and 13 Jbeta. Repertoires were generated with immunoSEQ multiplex PCR, while TCRdb's copy carries only in-frame clones and drops some. Among about 180,000 clones listed, roughly 84% were seen once. The specimen sequenced was PBMCs. These receptors all stem from a boy younger than 10 in good health and CMV-seronegative.

The genes are TRBV6-6 and TRBJ2-1; 8 positions match TRBD2. The CDR3 covers 14 residues. V dropped 6 bases and J dropped 9; count of bases not matched to a gene: 10. Germline CDR1 reads MNHNY; CDR2 reads SVGAGI (reference sequence). CDR3 coding DNA: TGTGCCAGCAGAATACTAGCGGAACCCGGTGAGCAGTTCTTC. It is translated as CASRILAEPGEQFF.

This clone was found a few times. This chain uses TRBV28 with TRBJ1-4; weak D call: TRBD1 (6 bases). The V gene lost 3 bases and the J gene lost 7 bases, with 12 bases spanning the gap. The germline gives CDR1 MDHEN, CDR2 SYDVKM. The CDR3 consists of 14 residues. The CDR3 loop reads CASSFQGFVEKLFF. CDR3 nucleotide sequence: TGTGCCAGCAGTTTCCAGGGGTTTGTTGAAAAACTGTTTTTT.

This chain links TRBV7-8 with TRBJ2-7; possibly TRBD2 for D (5 bases). CDR1 and CDR2 (germline): SGHVS, FQNEAQ. This CDR3 spans 14 amino acids. The germline V and J ends were trimmed by 5 bases and 0 bases, with 11 bases remaining between them. This CDR3 reads CASSRLRSSYEQYF. CDR3 nucleotide sequence: TGTGCCAGCAGCCGACTAAGGAGCTCCTACGAGCAGTACTTC.

This sequence joins TRBV5-4 and TRBJ2-7, with 10 bases that match TRBD1. Per the germline V gene, CDR1 is SGHNT and CDR2 is YYREEE (reference sequence). The J segment lost 4 bases and the V segment lost 4 bases, leaving 8 bases of the junction unmatched. This CDR3 comprises 15 residues. The CDR3 loop reads CASSPRQGAGYEQYF. CDR3 coding DNA: TGTGCCAGCAGCCCGCGACAGGGGGCGGGTTACGAGCAGTACTTC.

This clone appeared a few times. This chain connects TRBV6-5 to TRBJ1-2; TRBD1 aligns across 9 bases. V shed 4 bases and J 3 bases; nucleotides not matched to a gene: 6. The CDR3 has 15 amino acids. The V gene's germline CDR1 is MNHEY and CDR2 SVGAGI. The DNA of the CDR3 is TGTGCCAGCAGTTCTTACAGGGGGCTTGACTATGGCTACACCTTC. Its protein is CASSSYRGLDYGYTF.

This rearrangement joins TRBV30 to TRBJ1-5; 11 nucleotides match TRBD1. Germline CDR1 is GTSNPN and CDR2 is SVGIG (reference sequence). The CDR3 contains 15 residues. With V trimmed by 3 bases and J by 7 bases, 8 bases remained unmatched. The CDR3 DNA reads as TGTGCCTGGAGGCCACCGGGACAGGGGGACCAGCCCCAGCATTTT. This codes for CAWRPPGQGDQPQHF. Together with reference TRBV30 and TRBJ1-5, the CDR3 gives the full variable domain: SQTIHQWPATLVQPVGSPLSLECTVEGTSNPNLYWYRQAAGRGLQLLFYSVGIGQISSEVPQNLSASRPQDRQFILSSKKLLLSDSGFYLCAWRPPGQGDQPQHFGDGTRLSIL.

The rearrangement uses TRBV20-1 and TRBJ1-1, with D possibly TRBD1 on 6 matching bases. This CDR3 contains 11 residues. The germline gives CDR1 DFQATT, CDR2 SNEGSKA (reference sequence). V was cut by 7 bases and J by 4 bases, with 10 bases left in between. Here the CDR3 reads CSGGGGTEAFF. CDR3 bases: TGCAGTGGGGGAGGGGGCACTGAAGCTTTCTTT.

The J gene is TRBJ2-7, the V gene TRBV19; 8 bases match TRBD2. This CDR3 is 15 amino acids long. Unmatched junction bases numbered 6, after V lost 3 bases and J lost 2 bases. The germline gives CDR1 LNHDA, CDR2 SQIVND (reference sequence). CDR3: CASSIPTSAPYEQYF. DNA of the CDR3: TGTGCCAGTAGTATCCCGACTAGCGCGCCCTACGAGCAGTACTTC.

The chain is built from TRBV5-1 and TRBJ2-5, with TRBD1 matching over 8 bases. Trimming cost V 3 bases and J 3 bases; bases outside gene matches: 10. The CDR3 extends over 16 amino acids. The V gene's germline CDR1 is SGHRS and CDR2 YFSETQ. CDR3 sequence (DNA): TGCGCCAGCAGCTCGGTGGAAGGACAGGGTAAAGAGACCCAGTACTTC. Protein product: CASSSVEGQGKETQYF.

This clone was counted only a few times. The chain combines TRBV5-1 with TRBJ1-3; D may be TRBD1 (5 bases). The CDR3 spans 14 residues. Trimming took 4 bases from V and 7 from J, leaving 15 bases between them. In germline, CDR1 is SGHRS, CDR2 YFSETQ. Here the CDR3 reads CASSLGTPGNTIYF. In DNA form, the CDR3 reads TGCGCCAGCAGCCTCGGGACTCCCGGGAACACCATATATTTT.